The T cell receptor (beta chain) described here comes from a study of cytomegalovirus exposure and HLA in healthy donors. Study outcomes and limitations: Sequencing likely produced, as an artifact, a cluster of highly shared sequence variants. In an earlier analysis, productive rearrangement rates for most beta V segments clustered near 90% or 30%.

About this clone: Its antigen remains unidentified.

This PCR relied on a set of 60 Vbeta primers and 13 Jbeta primers. Per the original data handling: An analysis performed later counted roughly 80 million unique TCR beta chains (approximately 10 million of them shared). TCRdb keeps only in-frame clones here, not all; method: immunoSEQ multiplex PCR. That table supplies the V and J calls and clone size; D and trimming were determined from the DNA. Of approximately 220,000 clones listed, roughly 84% are singletons. The V and J ends lost 4 bases and 11 bases, in that order; junction bases with no gene match: 13. CDR1 is SGHDT, CDR2 YYEEEE, per germline. This CDR3 has 14 residues.

This TCR was sampled from a boy aged 2 to 10 in good health and CMV-seronegative. Sequenced material: PBMCs. V is TRBV5-6 and J is TRBJ2-5, with 8 bases that match TRBD1. CDR3 DNA sequence: TGTGCCAGCAGCCCCGGACAGGGATTTTTGGAGCAGTACTTC. It is translated as CASSPGQGFLEQYF.